The rows below give T cell receptor beta chains drawn from one sample of a study of T-cell memory formation after mild COVID-19. TCRdb processed the 5' RACE reads anew with MiXCR; each CDR3 protein has one entry. This repertoire shows a few hundred thousand distinct CDR3 sequences, 16% found once; its top ten account for roughly a fifth. The sample taken for sequencing was PBMCs or a T cell subset sorted from them (not recorded which). These receptor sequences come from a man between 18 and 35 years old who had mild COVID-19 (a few samples of this study predate the infection). Cell type and time point are not known. Each CDR3 is given with its conserved first and last residue. A D gene is named only where the DNA matches it firmly. Size tells how often a clone was seen (once, few, many) or the class of an expanded clone, and some rows leave it out.

v_gene	j_gene	d_gene	abundance	CDR3aa	CDR3nt
TRBV7-9	TRBJ1-3	-	many	CASSYTGSGNTIYF	TGTGCCAGCAGCTACACAGGGTCTGGAAACACCATATATTTT
TRBV7-9	TRBJ1-5	-	-	CASSPNRVDQPQHF	TGTGCCAGCAGCCCTAACAGGGTAGATCAGCCCCAGCATTTT
TRBV7-3	TRBJ2-1	TRBD2	few	CASSPGGAGGSQFF	TGTGCCAGCAGCCCCGGGGGGGCGGGGGGCTCTCAGTTCTTC
TRBV2	TRBJ1-1	-	-	CASSFRTRWTEAFF	TGTGCCAGCAGTTTTAGGACAAGGTGGACTGAAGCTTTCTTT
TRBV3-1	TRBJ1-1	-	-	CASSPATNTEAFF	TGTGCCAGCAGCCCGGCCACGAACACTGAAGCTTTCTTT
TRBV6-5	TRBJ2-5	TRBD1	-	CASSHQGAETQYF	TGTGCCAGCAGCCACCAGGGGGCTGAGACCCAGTACTTC
TRBV25-1	TRBJ1-2	TRBD1	few	CASSGSRYGQVHYGYTF	TGTGCCAGCAGTGGTTCCCGCTATGGACAGGTCCACTATGGCTACACCTTC
TRBV12-3/TRBV12-4	TRBJ1-2	-	-	CASSLSLVGDGYTF	TGTGCCAGCAGTTTAAGCCTAGTAGGGGATGGCTACACCTTC
TRBV5-1	TRBJ2-2	-	many	CASRSGFDTGELFF	TGCGCCAGCAGGTCAGGGTTCGACACCGGGGAGCTGTTTTTT
TRBV2	TRBJ2-1	-	few	CASSATDNEQFF	TGTGCCAGCAGTGCCACTGACAATGAGCAGTTCTTC
TRBV6-6	TRBJ2-3	TRBD1	few	CATGPGTGGTDTQYF	TGTGCCACCGGGCCAGGGACAGGGGGCACAGATACGCAGTATTTT
TRBV12-3/TRBV12-4	TRBJ1-1	-	few	CASSFVASGSFF	-
TRBV5-1	TRBJ2-7	TRBD1	few	CASSPGTGGNEQYF	TGCGCCAGCAGCCCGGGGACAGGGGGGAACGAGCAGTACTTC
TRBV6-5	TRBJ2-5	-	-	CASSYSLRGETQYF	TGTGCCAGCAGTTACTCGTTAAGGGGAGAGACCCAGTACTTC
TRBV9	TRBJ1-2	TRBD1	-	CASRGDRGDGYTF	TGTGCCAGCAGGGGGGACAGGGGGGATGGCTACACCTTC
TRBV6-5	TRBJ2-5	-	-	CASSQQVGQETQYF	TGTGCCAGCAGTCAGCAGGTGGGGCAAGAGACCCAGTACTTC
TRBV12-3/TRBV12-4	TRBJ1-1	-	once	CASSFLGGNTEAFF	TGTGCCAGCAGTTTTTTGGGGGGCAACACTGAAGCTTTCTTT
TRBV6-2/TRBV6-3	TRBJ1-1	-	once	CASSPDRGGPTEAFF	TGTGCCAGCAGTCCGGATAGGGGGGGCCCCACTGAAGCTTTCTTT
TRBV7-2	TRBJ2-1	-	many	CAKGKKGGNEQFF	TGTGCCAAGGGGAAAAAGGGCGGCAATGAGCAGTTCTTC
TRBV6-5	TRBJ2-7	-	-	CASSGPTRSSYEQYF	TGTGCCAGCAGCGGACCCACACGGAGCTCCTACGAGCAGTACTTC
TRBV7-2	TRBJ1-1	TRBD1	few	CASSGGQLLAEAFF	TGTGCCAGCAGCGGGGGACAGCTCCTAGCTGAAGCTTTCTTT
TRBV5-4	TRBJ2-1	TRBD2	few	CASSLVLLAGETPSNEQFF	TGTGCCAGCAGCTTGGTTCTACTAGCGGGGGAAACCCCCTCCAATGAGCAGTTCTTC
TRBV7-6	TRBJ2-1	TRBD2	-	CASSLVASGGNEQFF	TGTGCCAGCAGCTTAGTGGCTAGCGGGGGCAATGAGCAGTTCTTC
TRBV10-3	TRBJ2-3	TRBD2	few	CATNERGQGTDTQYF	TGTGCCACCAACGAGCGGGGGCAGGGCACAGATACGCAGTATTTT
TRBV5-5	TRBJ1-2	TRBD1	few	CASSTTGGGGYTF	TGTGCCAGCAGCACAACAGGGGGCGGAGGCTACACCTTC
TRBV19	TRBJ2-1	TRBD2	-	CASSLTSGGFYNEQFF	TGTGCCAGTAGTTTGACTAGCGGGGGATTTTACAATGAGCAGTTCTTC
TRBV6-2/TRBV6-3	TRBJ2-7	-	-	CASSYSATSYYEQYF	TGTGCCAGCAGTTACTCAGCTACGAGCTATTACGAGCAGTACTTC
TRBV6-5	TRBJ2-3	-	-	CASSYFGRGTDTQYF	TGTGCCAGCAGTTATTTCGGGCGGGGCACAGATACGCAGTATTTT
TRBV10-3	TRBJ1-2	TRBD1	-	CAIRGQGGGYGYTF	TGTGCCATCAGGGGACAGGGAGGAGGGTATGGCTACACCTTC
TRBV12-3/TRBV12-4	TRBJ2-1	-	few	CASNRGAVPYNEQFF	TGTGCCAGCAACCGGGGGGCGGTCCCCTACAATGAGCAGTTCTTC
TRBV4-3	TRBJ2-7	TRBD2	-	CASSTGLAARWGEQYF	TGCGCCAGCAGCACGGGACTAGCGGCCCGTTGGGGTGAGCAGTACTTC
TRBV7-2	TRBJ2-2	-	many	CASNPSVVRGGELFF	TGTGCCAGCAACCCCTCCGTGGTTCGCGGCGGGGAGCTGTTTTTT
TRBV21-1	TRBJ2-1	-	few	CASVSTSGGRNEQFF	TGTGCCAGCGTCTCGACTAGCGGGGGAAGAAATGAGCAGTTCTTC
TRBV5-5	TRBJ2-3	TRBD1	-	CASSLIPGQGIEDTQYF	TGTGCCAGCAGCTTGATCCCGGGACAGGGAATTGAGGATACGCAGTATTTT
TRBV6-6	TRBJ1-2	TRBD1	few	CASSFGQGQINYGYTF	TGTGCCAGCAGTTTCGGACAGGGCCAGATTAACTATGGCTACACCTTC
TRBV4-3	TRBJ2-3	-	few	CASSQDHGGMKDTQYF	TGCGCCAGCAGCCAAGATCACGGGGGAATGAAAGATACGCAGTATTTT
TRBV7-6	TRBJ2-5	TRBD1	few	CASSHLDRAVETQYF	TGTGCCAGCAGCCACCTGGACAGGGCGGTGGAGACCCAGTACTTC
TRBV10-3	TRBJ2-1	TRBD2	-	CATASGSDNEQFF	TGTGCCACCGCTAGCGGGAGCGACAATGAGCAGTTCTTC
TRBV21-1	TRBJ2-2	-	-	CASSKRSTGTQNTGELFF	TGTGCCAGCAGCAAACGGAGTACCGGGACACAAAACACCGGGGAGCTGTTTTTT
TRBV21-1	TRBJ1-2	-	-	CASNTRTEDGYTF	TGTGCCAGCAACACCCGGACAGAGGATGGCTACACCTTC
TRBV5-1	TRBJ1-2	-	many	CASKSKTGTDASGNTF	TGCGCCAGCAAATCAAAGACCGGGACCGACGCCTCGGGGAACACCTTC
TRBV5-6	TRBJ2-3	TRBD2	-	CASRKRGGLAGGMGDTQYF	TGTGCCAGCAGAAAGAGAGGAGGACTAGCGGGTGGAATGGGAGATACGCAGTATTTT